One sample yielded the 9 T cell receptor beta chains listed below, sequenced in a study of control samples from healthy donors and cancer patients (dated by TCRdb to between 2020 and 2021). Libraries were made using the immunoSEQ multiplex PCR assay. In TCRdb, the immuneACCESS table is reduced to in-frame sequences with V and J assigned. These tables do not hold every clone; where another copy was compared, an unresolved V gene accounts for under half, and the others remain unexplained. In all, the sample holds tens of thousands of clones, and around 83% of those were seen once. The ten biggest clones cover roughly 1.2% of the sample. The source material was blood. The source is a woman aged 45-65 years in good health.

The chain uses TRBV7-2 and TRBJ2-2; TRBD2 matches at 11 bases. The junction had 8 bases not matched to a gene; V was cut back by 4 bases and J by 10 bases. The germline gives CDR1 SGHTA, CDR2 FQGNSA. This CDR3 is built from 15 residues. The DNA for the CDR3 is TGTGCCAGCAGCTCGGACCCGGGACTAGCGGTGGAGCTGTTTTTT. Translating gives CASSSDPGLAVELFF.

Here the CDR3 reads CASSFLAGMSSYNEQFF. The CDR3 DNA reads as TGTGCCAGCAGCTTCTTAGCGGGCATGAGCTCCTACAATGAGCAGTTCTTC. The chain recombines TRBV11-2 with TRBJ2-1, with 7 bases lining up with TRBD2. The CDR3 spans 17 residues. The germline gives CDR1 SGHAT, CDR2 FQNNGV. With 3 bases clipped from V and 0 bases from J, the junction kept 8 bases outside the gene matches. The full variable domain, completed using reference TRBV11-2 and TRBJ2-1, is EAGVAQSPRYKIIEKRQSVAFWCNPISGHATLYWYQQILGQGPKLLIQFQNNGVVDDSQLPKDRFSAERLKGVDSTLKIQPAKLEDSAVYLCASSFLAGMSSYNEQFFGPGTRLTVL.

The V gene is TRBV10-1, the J gene TRBJ1-3; D remains ambiguous. V shed 5 bases and J shed 0 bases, with 5 bases lying between them. The CDR3 is made up of 13 amino acids. CDR1 and CDR2 (germline): WNHNN, SYGVQD (reference sequence). CDR3 amino acids: CASSWDSGNTIYF. CDR3 nucleotide sequence: TGCGCCAGCAGTTGGGACTCTGGAAACACCATATATTTT.

The J gene is TRBJ1-2, the V gene TRBV5-6; 7 positions agree with TRBD1. Germline V gene data show CDR1 as SGHDT and CDR2 as YYEEEE. The CDR3 totals 12 residues. Germline trimming cut 3 bases from V and 5 bases from J; bases unmatched to any gene: 1. The CDR3 loop is CASSSGGYGYTF. The CDR3 nucleotides are TGTGCCAGCAGCTCAGGGGGGTATGGCTACACCTTC.

A few counts support this clone. V and J are TRBV7-2 and TRBJ2-4; D gene unclear. Trimming pared 1 base from V and 4 bases from J, leaving 2 bases between. The CDR3 spans 12 residues. CDR1 and CDR2 (germline): SGHTA, FQGNSA. The chain's CDR3 is CASSLGKNIQYF. DNA for the CDR3: TGTGCCAGCAGCTTAGGGAAAAACATTCAGTACTTC. Looking up the rest from reference TRBV7-2 and TRBJ2-4 gives the full variable domain: GAGVSQSPSNKVTEKGKDVELRCDPISGHTALYWYRQSLGQGLEFLIYFQGNSAPDKSGLPSDRFSAERTGGSVSTLTIQRTQQEDSAVYLCASSLGKNIQYFGAGTRLSVL.

To note about this clone: The sample carries other DNA sequences with the same CDR3. The V and J genes are TRBV4-1 and TRBJ2-1; 10 positions match TRBD1. The V segment lost 4 bases and the J segment 7 bases; nucleotides outside the gene matches: 7. Germline V gene lookup returns CDR1 MGHRA and CDR2 YSYEKL. There are 15 residues in the CDR3. The CDR3 spells CASSPGGTGVNEQFF. The CDR3 DNA sequence: TGCGCCAGCAGCCCCGGGGGGACAGGGGTGAATGAGCAGTTCTTC.

V is TRBV5-1 and J is TRBJ1-1, with D perhaps TRBD1 (5 bases). V lost 7 bases and J lost 5, with 15 bases in between. The CDR3 has 13 amino acids. Germline values: CDR1 SGHRS, CDR2 YFSETQ. The CDR3 spells CASGLAGGTEAFF. The DNA for the CDR3 is TGCGCCAGCGGTCTCGCGGGGGGAACTGAAGCTTTCTTT.

This chain links TRBV5-4 with TRBJ1-5; no reliable D call. This CDR3 has 16 amino acids. The V and J ends lost 2 bases and 1 base respectively, with 13 bases between them. CDR1 is SGHNT and CDR2 is YYREEE in the germline V gene (reference sequence). CDR3 in amino acids: CASSFGPPGSNQPQHF. The CDR3 nucleotides are TGTGCCAGCAGCTTTGGCCCCCCGGGAAGCAATCAGCCCCAGCATTTT.

This sequence joins TRBV15 and TRBJ2-3; TRBD2 matches at 7 bases. CDR1 and CDR2 from the germline V gene are LNHNV and YYDKDF (reference sequence). The CDR3 extends over 15 amino acids. The V gene end was trimmed by 2 bases and the J gene end by 6 bases; junction bases not matched to a gene: 8. CDR3 in DNA: TGTGCCACCAGCAGACCCGGACTAGTCTCCGATACGCAGTATTTT. Its protein product is CATSRPGLVSDTQYF.